What follows is one T cell receptor (beta chain) and its context. Its antigen is still unknown. The data are from a study of cytomegalovirus exposure and HLA in healthy donors. Study summary: The approximately 120 million unique TCR beta sequences, from some 170 million T cells, were found by an earlier analysis. Around 87 million unique TCRs, all from HLA-typed donors, were included in an early release of the data. Whole-study findings and limits: It emerged from a later analysis that several of the most significant clusters appeared to be linked to common viral pathogens. Three CMV-associated chains were confirmed in vitro to be specific for CMV antigens.

PCR employed 60 Vbeta and 13 Jbeta primers. Libraries were prepared by immunoSEQ multiplex PCR; TCRdb keeps only in-frame clonotypes and omits some of them. The profile shows some 170,000 clones, over 75% of them singletons. The V segment lost 3 bases and the J segment 5 bases; nucleotides outside the gene matches: 7. CDR1 and CDR2 (germline): SGHRS, YFSETQ. The CDR3 extends over 14 amino acids. The V call is TRBV5-1, the J call TRBJ2-5; 7 nucleotides align to TRBD2. This clonotype was sampled from a man aged 35 to 55 in good health and CMV-seropositive. The sequenced sample consisted of PBMCs. In nucleotides, the CDR3 is TGCGCCAGCAGCTCTGGGACTATAAGGGAGACCCAGTACTTC. This codes for CASSSGTIRETQYF.